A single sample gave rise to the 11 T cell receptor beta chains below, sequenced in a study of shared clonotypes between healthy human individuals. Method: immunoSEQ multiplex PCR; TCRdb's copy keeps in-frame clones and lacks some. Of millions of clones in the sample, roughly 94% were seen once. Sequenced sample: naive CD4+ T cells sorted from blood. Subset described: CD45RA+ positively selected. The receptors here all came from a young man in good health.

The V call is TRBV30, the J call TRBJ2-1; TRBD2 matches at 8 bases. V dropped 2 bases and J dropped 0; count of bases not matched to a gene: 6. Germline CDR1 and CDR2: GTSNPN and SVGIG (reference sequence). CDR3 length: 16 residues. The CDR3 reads CAWSPLTSDSYNEQFF. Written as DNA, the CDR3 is TGTGCCTGGAGTCCCTTGACTAGCGACTCCTACAATGAGCAGTTCTTC.

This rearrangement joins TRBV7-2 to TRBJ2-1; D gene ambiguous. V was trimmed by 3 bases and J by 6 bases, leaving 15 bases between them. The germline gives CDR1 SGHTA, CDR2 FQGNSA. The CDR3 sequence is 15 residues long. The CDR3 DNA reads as TGTGCCAGCAGCTTGGGTAGGAATGGGATCAATGAGCAGTTCTTC. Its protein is CASSLGRNGINEQFF.

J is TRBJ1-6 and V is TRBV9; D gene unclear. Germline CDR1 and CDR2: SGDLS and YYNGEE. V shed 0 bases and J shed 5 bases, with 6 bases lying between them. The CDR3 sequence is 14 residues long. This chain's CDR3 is CASSVGDHNSPLHF. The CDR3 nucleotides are TGTGCCAGCAGCGTAGGAGACCATAATTCACCCCTCCACTTT.

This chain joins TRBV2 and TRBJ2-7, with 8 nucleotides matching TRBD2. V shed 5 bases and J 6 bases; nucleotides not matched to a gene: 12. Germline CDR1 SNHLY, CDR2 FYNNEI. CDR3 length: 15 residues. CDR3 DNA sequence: TGTGCCAGCAGTCAAAACCCAGCGGGAGTTTCCGAGCAGTACTTC. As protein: CASSQNPAGVSEQYF.

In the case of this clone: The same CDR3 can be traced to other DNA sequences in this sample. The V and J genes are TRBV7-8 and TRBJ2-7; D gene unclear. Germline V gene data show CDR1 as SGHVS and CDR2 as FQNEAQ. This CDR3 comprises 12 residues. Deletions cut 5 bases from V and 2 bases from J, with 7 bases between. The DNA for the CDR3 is TGTGCCAGCAGCCCAAAGCCCTACGAGCAGTACTTC. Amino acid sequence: CASSPKPYEQYF.

The CDR3 sequence is CASSLGWASSYNEQFF. The DNA for the CDR3 is TGTGCCAGCAGCTTGGGGTGGGCGAGCTCCTACAATGAGCAGTTCTTC. The chain is built from TRBV5-4 and TRBJ2-1; D not certain. Deletions cut 0 bases from V and 0 bases from J, with 10 bases between. The germline CDR1 and CDR2 sequences are SGHNT and YYREEE (reference sequence). This CDR3 region has 16 residues.

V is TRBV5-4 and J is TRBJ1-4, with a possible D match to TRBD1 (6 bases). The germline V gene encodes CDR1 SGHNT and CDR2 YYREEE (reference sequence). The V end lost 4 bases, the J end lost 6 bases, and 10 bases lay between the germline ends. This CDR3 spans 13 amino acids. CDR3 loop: CASSQGWDEKLFF. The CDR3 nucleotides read TGTGCCAGCAGCCAGGGGTGGGATGAAAAACTGTTTTTT. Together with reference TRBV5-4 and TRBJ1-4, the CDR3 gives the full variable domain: ETGVTQSPTHLIKTRGQQVTLRCSSQSGHNTVSWYQQALGQGPQFIFQYYREEENGRGNFPPRFSGLQFPNYSSELNVNALELDDSALYLCASSQGWDEKLFFGSGTQLSVL.

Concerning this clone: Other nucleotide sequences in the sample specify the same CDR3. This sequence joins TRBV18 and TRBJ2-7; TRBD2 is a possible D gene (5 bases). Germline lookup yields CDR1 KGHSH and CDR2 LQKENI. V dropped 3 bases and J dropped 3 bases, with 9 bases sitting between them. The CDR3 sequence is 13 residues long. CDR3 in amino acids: CASSPGRDYEQYF. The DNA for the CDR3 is TGTGCCAGCTCACCTGGGAGAGACTACGAGCAGTACTTC.

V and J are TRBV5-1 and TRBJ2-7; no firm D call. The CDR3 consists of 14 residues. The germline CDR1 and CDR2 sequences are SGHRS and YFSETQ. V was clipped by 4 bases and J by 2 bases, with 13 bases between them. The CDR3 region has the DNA TGCGCCAGCAGCGTCCCCGGGCCAACCTACGAGCAGTACTTC. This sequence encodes CASSVPGPTYEQYF. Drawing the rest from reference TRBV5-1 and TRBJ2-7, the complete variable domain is KAGVTQTPRYLIKTRGQQVTLSCSPISGHRSVSWYQQTPGQGLQFLFEYFSETQRNKGNFPGRFSGRQFSNSRSEMNVSTLELGDSALYLCASSVPGPTYEQYFGPGTRLTVT.

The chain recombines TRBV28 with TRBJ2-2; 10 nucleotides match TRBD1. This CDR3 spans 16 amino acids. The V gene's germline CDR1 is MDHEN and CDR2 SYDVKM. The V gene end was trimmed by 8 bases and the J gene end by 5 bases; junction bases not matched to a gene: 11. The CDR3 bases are TGTGCCAGCTGGAGCCGGGACAGGGGATTGACCGGGGAGCTGTTTTTT. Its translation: CASWSRDRGLTGELFF.

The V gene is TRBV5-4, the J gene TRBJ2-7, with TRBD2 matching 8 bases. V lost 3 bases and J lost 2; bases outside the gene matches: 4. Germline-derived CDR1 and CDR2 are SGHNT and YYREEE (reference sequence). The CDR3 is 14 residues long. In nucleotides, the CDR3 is TGTGCCAGCAGCTCGGGACTAGAGCCCTACGAGCAGTACTTC. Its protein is CASSSGLEPYEQYF.